The rows below give T cell receptor beta chains drawn from one sample of a study of shared clonotypes between healthy human individuals. The table came from immunoSEQ multiplex PCR; TCRdb's copy has only in-frame clones and leaves some out. The sample lists about 2.3 million clones, about 90% occurring once. Sequencing was performed on naive CD4+ T cells from PBMCs. The receptors originated from a man younger than 35 in good health. Some clones in this sample may be carry-over from other donors' samples. Both conserved end residues are part of each CDR3. D genes are given only for firm matches.

>TRBV9|TRBJ1-2|-
TGTGCCAGCAGCGTAGTCGGGGGGCGCGAGGGCTACACCTTC
CASSVVGGREGYTF
>TRBV28|TRBJ2-2|-
TGTGCCAGCAGTTTGTGGGGCTTCCAGGGAACGAACACCGGGGAGCTGTTTTTT
CASSLWGFQGTNTGELFF
>TRBV28|TRBJ2-2|TRBD2
TGTGCCAGCAGACACGGGACTAGGGTCGGGGAGCTGTTTTTT
CASRHGTRVGELFF
>TRBV7-9|TRBJ1-2|-
TGTGCCAGCAGTCTCCAGGGTGGCATCTATGGCTACACCTTC
CASSLQGGIYGYTF
>TRBV6-1|TRBJ1-1|-
TGTGCCAGCAGTGAAAGGTGGGAAGCTTTCTTT
CASSERWEAFF
>TRBV5-1|TRBJ2-1|-
TGCGCCAGCAGCTTTGTGGGGGCGAGGGTGAACGGTGAGCAGTTCTTC
CASSFVGARVNGEQFF
>TRBV11-2|TRBJ2-7|-
TGTGCCAGCAGCTTAGATCCCGGCGGAACCTACGAGCAGTACTTC
CASSLDPGGTYEQYF
>TRBV28|TRBJ2-5|-
TGTGCCAGCACCACCGAGGAGACCCAGTACTTC
CASTTEETQYF
>TRBV7-2|TRBJ2-7|-
TGTGCCAGCAGCTTAGGGGGGACGGGCCCACCCTACGAGCAGTACTTC
CASSLGGTGPPYEQYF
>TRBV5-1|TRBJ2-3|TRBD1
TGCGCCAGCAGCTTGGAGGTTTGGGGACAGGGGACAGATACGCAGTATTTT
CASSLEVWGQGTDTQYF
>TRBV6-5|TRBJ1-4|-
TGTGCCAGCAGTCGGGACCCCCGCGGTGAAAAACTGTTTTTT
CASSRDPRGEKLFF
>TRBV5-1|TRBJ2-5|-
TGCGCCAGCAGCTTGGAGGCGGGAAGGGGGGAGACCCAGTACTTC
CASSLEAGRGETQYF
>TRBV5-4|TRBJ2-7|-
TGTGCCAGCAGCTCCCAGAGCTCCTACGAGCAGTACTTC
CASSSQSSYEQYF
>TRBV4-1|TRBJ2-4|-
TGCGCCAGCAGCCAAGTCTGGACAGACAGACGAGCCAAAAACATTCAGTACTTC
CASSQVWTDRRAKNIQYF